This T cell receptor (beta chain) came from a study of T cell clones after liver transplantation. Turning to the study itself: Samples came from ITN030ST, which attempted immunosuppression withdrawal within 2 years of liver transplantation. Draws occurred before transplant, before withdrawal, and after complete or failed withdrawal. Study-wide results and limits: Post-transplant, graft-donor-reactive CD4 TCRbeta sequences in blood dropped significantly in most of the 8 subjects.

The data were produced by immunoSEQ multiplex PCR, yet TCRdb's version contains in-frame clones alone and is incomplete. The sample lists fewer than 80,000 clones, around four fifths occurring once. By share of the sample, this clone is medium-sized. Its antigen is as yet unknown. This CDR3 spans 14 amino acids. Trimming removed 0 bases from V and 2 bases from J, with 9 bases in between. Germline CDR1 and CDR2: SGHNT and YYREEE (reference sequence). Sample: CD4+ T cells from blood, taken around 48 months after liver transplant. The chain joins TRBV5-4 to TRBJ2-7, with D perhaps matching TRBD2 (5 bases). This clonotype originated in a human patient who received a liver transplant. Some of the T cells might come from the graft donor. In DNA, the CDR3 is TGTGCCAGCAGCTTGGCAAGGACTCCCTACGAGCAGTACTTC. It specifies CASSLARTPYEQYF.